The 10 T cell receptor beta chains below were found in one sample sequenced in a study of OX40 agonist ivuxolimab in advanced cancers. The method was immunoSEQ multiplex PCR; TCRdb's version includes in-frame clones alone and lacks a portion of them. The sample comprises about 49,000 clones, 85% of which are singletons, and about a fifth rests with the top ten. Sample: CD4+ or CD8+ T cells sorted from blood, taken in a trial of the OX40 agonist ivuxolimab. These receptors were obtained from an adult with an advanced solid tumor such as melanoma, head and neck, liver or kidney cancer.

This clone showed up just once. Germline and junction disagree at one end, which may indicate a read error. This chain connects TRBV6-1 to TRBJ1-3; TRBD1 might be the D (5 bases). The CDR3 consists of 13 residues. The germline V gene encodes CDR1 MNHNS and CDR2 SASEGT. The CDR3: CASREGAGNTIYF. In nucleotides, the CDR3 is TGTGCCAGCAGGGAAGGGGCTGGAAACACCATATATTTT.

This chain joins TRBV7-9 and TRBJ2-5, with 7 nucleotides matching TRBD1. The V gene's germline CDR1 is SEHNR and CDR2 FQNEAQ (reference sequence). J was trimmed by 1 base and V by 0 bases; bases with no gene match: 5. The CDR3 sequence is 16 residues long. CDR3 in DNA: TGTGCCAGCAGCTTAGCTAAGAGGGGGCCCCAAGAGACCCAGTACTTC. It encodes CASSLAKRGPQETQYF.

This chain uses TRBV6-5 with TRBJ2-7, with unresolved D. The V gene lost 1 base and the J gene lost 5 bases, with 6 bases spanning the gap. Per germline, CDR1 MNHEY and CDR2 SVGAGI. This CDR3 has 12 residues. The CDR3 DNA sequence: TGTGCCAGCAGTTACTTTGCAGACGAGCAGTACTTC. Its translation: CASSYFADEQYF.

The chain recombines TRBV2 with TRBJ2-1, with no clear D. CDR1 and CDR2 from the germline V gene are SNHLY and FYNNEI. CDR3 size: 15 residues. V lost 6 bases and J lost 0, with 12 bases in between. Here the CDR3 reads CASRRAASSYNEQFF. The CDR3 DNA follows: TGTGCCAGCAGGCGAGCAGCTAGCTCCTACAATGAGCAGTTCTTC.

The chain employs TRBV28 and TRBJ2-2, with D possibly TRBD1 on 6 matching bases. The V and J ends lost 6 bases and 4 bases respectively, with 12 bases between them. The CDR3 contains 14 residues. Germline CDR1 reads MDHEN; CDR2 reads SYDVKM. CDR3 protein: CASSSDSSTGELFF. The CDR3 DNA reads as TGTGCCAGCAGCTCGGACAGTTCCACCGGGGAGCTGTTTTTT.

This chain joins TRBV10-3 and TRBJ1-1, with 9 bases fitting TRBD1. This CDR3 is 15 amino acids long. With 6 bases clipped from V and 6 bases from J, the junction kept 11 bases outside the gene matches. Germline V gives CDR1 ENHRY, CDR2 SYGVKD. The CDR3 here is CAISRDRVGVPEAFF. CDR3 sequence (DNA): TGTGCCATCAGCCGGGACAGGGTCGGGGTCCCTGAAGCTTTCTTT.

This sequence joins TRBV27 and TRBJ1-1; the D is unclear. Between the trimmed V and J ends, which lost 0 bases and 0 bases, there was a span of 11 bases. This CDR3 has 16 amino acids. CDR1 is MNHEY and CDR2 is SMNVEV in the germline V gene (reference sequence). The CDR3 DNA follows: TGTGCCAGCAGTTTATCGGTGGTTTTCGTGAACACTGAAGCTTTCTTT. It is translated as CASSLSVVFVNTEAFF.

The chain combines TRBV27 with TRBJ1-4; 9 bases match TRBD1. Germline CDR1 is MNHEY and CDR2 is SMNVEV (reference sequence). The J segment lost 8 bases and the V segment lost 1 base, leaving 5 bases of the junction unmatched. The CDR3 totals 15 residues. CDR3 amino acids: CASSLLGQGIEKLFF. The CDR3 bases are TGTGCCAGCAGTTTATTGGGACAGGGAATAGAAAAACTGTTTTTT.

The chain employs TRBV9 and TRBJ2-7; 11 bases match TRBD2. V shed 0 bases, J shed 2 bases, and the junction held 4 bases outside the gene matches. Germline assignment: CDR1 SGDLS and CDR2 YYNGEE. The CDR3 covers 16 residues. The CDR3 bases are TGTGCCAGCAGCGTAGGTGGTAGCGGGGGGGCCTACGAGCAGTACTTC. This gives the protein CASSVGGSGGAYEQYF.

The chain recombines TRBV5-6 with TRBJ1-5, with D possibly being TRBD1 (6 bases). Germline values: CDR1 SGHDT, CDR2 YYEEEE. The CDR3 runs 12 residues. The V gene lost 3 bases and the J gene lost 7 bases, with 8 bases spanning the gap. In DNA, the CDR3 is TGTGCCAGCAGCTCCAGGGGCCAGCCCCAGCATTTT. Translation: CASSSRGQPQHF.